These 10 T cell receptor beta chains came from one sample sequenced in a study of OX40 agonist ivuxolimab in advanced cancers. The method was immunoSEQ multiplex PCR; TCRdb's version includes in-frame clones alone and lacks a portion of them. The profile covers 75,000 to 100,000 clones, with around 86% appearing a single time and about 1.9% taken by the ten largest. The sequencing here drew on CD4+ or CD8+ T cells sorted from blood, taken in a trial of the OX40 agonist ivuxolimab. Source of these receptors: an adult with an advanced solid tumor such as melanoma, head and neck, liver or kidney cancer.

With respect to this clone: A read error may account for a junction end that differs from germline. This chain connects TRBV14 to TRBJ1-1, with D unclear. Germline CDR1 is SGHDN and CDR2 is FVKESK. CDR3 length: 12 amino acids. The CDR3 reads CASSQDRRAKTF. The DNA for the CDR3 is TGTGCCAGCAGCCAAGATCGGCGGGCGAAGACGTTT. The entire variable domain, with the rest obtained from reference TRBV14 and TRBJ1-1, is as follows: EAGVTQFPSHSVIEKGQTVTLRCDPISGHDNLYWYRRVMGKEIKFLLHFVKESKQDESGMPNNRFLAERTGGTYSTLKVQPAELEDSGVYFCASSQDRRAKTFGQGTRLTVV.

This rearrangement joins TRBV11-2 to TRBJ2-1, with D perhaps TRBD1 or TRBD2 (6 bases each). V was pared by 2 bases and J by 8 bases, with 19 bases between. Germline-derived CDR1 and CDR2 are SGHAT and FQNNGV. This CDR3 spans 16 amino acids. Here the CDR3 DNA reads TGTGCCAGCAGCTTAACAAGGAGGAGGGGGGCGTATGAGCAGTTCTTC. Amino acid sequence: CASSLTRRRGAYEQFF.

The V gene is TRBV5-5, the J gene TRBJ1-1; D unclear. CDR3 size: 14 residues. CDR1 and CDR2 (germline): SGHKS, YYEKEE (reference sequence). V shed 0 bases and J shed 4 bases, with 10 bases lying between them. CDR3 amino acids: CASSLEVKGTEAFF. The CDR3, as DNA: TGTGCCAGCAGCTTGGAGGTTAAGGGCACTGAAGCTTTCTTT. The variable domain in full, with the rest retrieved from reference TRBV5-5 and TRBJ1-1, is DAGVTQSPTHLIKTRGQQVTLRCSPISGHKSVSWYQQVLGQGPQFIFQYYEKEERGRGNFPDRFSARQFPNYSSELNVNALLLGDSALYLCASSLEVKGTEAFFGQGTRLTVV.

This chain uses TRBV5-1 with TRBJ2-5, with D perhaps given as TRBD1 or TRBD2 (6 bases each). This CDR3 is built from 15 residues. V was clipped by 3 bases and J by 5 bases, with 17 bases between them. CDR1 SGHRS and CDR2 YFSETQ come from the germline V gene. The CDR3 bases are TGCGCCAGCAGCTCCCTAGGGGGGCGACAGGAGACCCAGTACTTC. It is translated as CASSSLGGRQETQYF. Together with reference TRBV5-1 and TRBJ2-5, the CDR3 gives the full variable domain: KAGVTQTPRYLIKTRGQQVTLSCSPISGHRSVSWYQQTPGQGLQFLFEYFSETQRNKGNFPGRFSGRQFSNSRSEMNVSTLELGDSALYLCASSSLGGRQETQYFGPGTRLLVL.

The J gene is TRBJ2-3, the V gene TRBV7-2; D is unresolved. Germline CDR1 SGHTA, CDR2 FQGNSA. The CDR3 has 14 residues. Trimming pared 2 bases from V and 2 bases from J, leaving 8 bases between. CDR3 DNA sequence: TGTGCCAGCAGCTTACCAGGATCCACAGATACGCAGTATTTT. Amino acid sequence: CASSLPGSTDTQYF.

Note on this clone: The sample holds other DNA sequences that translate to the same CDR3. V gene TRBV5-1 combines with J gene TRBJ1-1, with D possibly being TRBD1 (5 bases). CDR3 size: 14 residues. V lost 0 bases to trimming and J lost 2 bases, with 8 bases between them. The germline gives CDR1 SGHRS, CDR2 YFSETQ. Here the CDR3 reads CASSLGTLNTEAFF. DNA for the CDR3: TGCGCCAGCAGCTTGGGGACACTCAACACTGAAGCTTTCTTT.

The chain couples TRBV28 to TRBJ2-7; D remains unclear. CDR3 length: 11 amino acids. The V end was cut by 5 bases, the J end by 2 bases, with 4 bases between. Germline loops: CDR1 MDHEN, CDR2 SYDVKM. CDR3 nucleotide sequence: TGTGCCAGCAGTACCACCTACGAGCAGTACTTC. Its protein product is CASSTTYEQYF.

The chain has TRBV19 and TRBJ1-1, with D perhaps TRBD1 (5 bases). V lost 4 bases to trimming and J lost 0 bases, with 12 bases between them. Germline V gene lookup returns CDR1 LNHDA and CDR2 SQIVND (reference sequence). This CDR3 is built from 15 residues. CDR3 DNA: TGTGCCAGTAGTACCTTTGGACATATGAACACTGAAGCTTTCTTT. As protein: CASSTFGHMNTEAFF.

The chain links TRBV11-2 to TRBJ2-3; D possibly corresponds to TRBD1 (5 bases). V gave up 3 bases and J gave up 9 bases, with 7 bases separating them. This CDR3 region has 11 residues. The germline CDR1 and CDR2 sequences are SGHAT and FQNNGV. The CDR3 DNA reads as TGTGCCAGCAGCTTTGGACAAACGCAGTATTTT. Protein product: CASSFGQTQYF. Drawing the rest from reference TRBV11-2 and TRBJ2-3, the complete variable domain is EAGVAQSPRYKIIEKRQSVAFWCNPISGHATLYWYQQILGQGPKLLIQFQNNGVVDDSQLPKDRFSAERLKGVDSTLKIQPAKLEDSAVYLCASSFGQTQYFGPGTRLTVL.

The rearrangement joins TRBV25-1 to TRBJ1-2; D is unresolved. Germline V CDR1 and CDR2: MGHDK, SYGVNS. With 2 bases removed from V and 4 bases from J, the gap between germline ends came to 5 bases. The CDR3 covers 12 residues. The CDR3 DNA sequence: TGTGCCAGCAGTGAAAGTCCCTATGGCTACACCTTC. It yields the protein CASSESPYGYTF.